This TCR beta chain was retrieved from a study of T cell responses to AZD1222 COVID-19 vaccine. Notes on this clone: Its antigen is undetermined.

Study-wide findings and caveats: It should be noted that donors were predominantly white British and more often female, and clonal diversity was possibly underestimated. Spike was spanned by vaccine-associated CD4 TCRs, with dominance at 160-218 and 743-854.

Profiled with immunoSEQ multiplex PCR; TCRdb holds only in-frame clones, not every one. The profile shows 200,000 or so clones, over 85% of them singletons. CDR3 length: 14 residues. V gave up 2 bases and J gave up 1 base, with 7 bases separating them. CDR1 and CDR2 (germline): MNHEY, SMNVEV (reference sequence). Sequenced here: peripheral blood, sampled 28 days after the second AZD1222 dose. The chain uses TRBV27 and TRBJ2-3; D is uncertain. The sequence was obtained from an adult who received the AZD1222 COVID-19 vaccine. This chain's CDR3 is CASSLDSRTDTQYF. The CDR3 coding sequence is TGTGCCAGCAGTTTAGATTCCCGCACAGATACGCAGTATTTT.